This T cell receptor beta chain was obtained from a study of human T cells and chemical hapten exposure. At the level of the study: There were per-sample TCR yield variations, arising mainly from small pooled library volume differences. Findings and limits, study-wide: Sensitizing to DPC left TCRs with a frequency above 1 in 1000 unaltered.

The library tagged each cDNA molecule with unique molecular identifiers. One entry per CDR3 protein results from TCRdb running MiXCR on the RACE reads. The data contain about 77,000 distinct CDR3 sequences, 8.5% to 9.5% of them seen just once; the ten biggest clones take up approximately 1.5%. Germline V gene sequence: CDR1 MNHEY, CDR2 SVGAGI. The CDR3 spans 15 residues. Trimming left V 4 bases short and J 5 bases short, with 17 bases between. This clonotype appeared many times. What it recognizes is unknown. The time point: healthy volunteer bleed at 6 weeks. Total RNA was isolated from unfractionated whole blood.

Sequenced material: whole blood. The gene calls are TRBV6-5 and TRBJ1-1; D is undetermined. The TCR sequence derives from a female donor in good health. Some clones in this sample may be carry-over from other donors' samples. The CDR3 is CASSSYLGSLTEAFF. Written as DNA, the CDR3 is TGTGCCAGCAGTTCGTACTTAGGCTCTCTAACTGAAGCTTTCTTT.